Following are 10 T cell receptor beta chains from one sample sequenced in a study of beta chain features in type 1 diabetes (dated by TCRdb to the late 2010s). Receptors were amplified or captured by the immunoSEQ multiplex PCR assay. The High Capacity cDNA Reverse Transcription Kit was used to reverse transcribe all of the isolated RNA, meaning that expressed TCRB transcripts were what got sequenced. The table was pulled from immuneACCESS by TCRdb, which kept in-frame rearrangements only. Such tables lose some clones; where checked, under half of the loss comes from unresolved V genes, and the rest has no known cause. For this sample there are around 290,000 clones; about 7.8% appear just once. The top ten clonotypes cover approximately 0.99% of the sample. Sequenced input: central memory CD4+ T cells from blood. All receptors come from a woman between 18 and 30 years old in good health.

The gene calls are TRBV19 and TRBJ1-2; D may be TRBD1 (5 bases). The V gene's germline CDR1 is LNHDA and CDR2 SQIVND (reference sequence). V was clipped by 4 bases and J by 4 bases, with 7 bases between them. The CDR3 extends over 12 amino acids. The CDR3 DNA follows: TGTGCCAGTAGTACGGGACCCTATGGCTACACCTTC. Translated, it gives CASSTGPYGYTF.

This chain's CDR3 is CASSARLAGGAGEQFF. The CDR3 region has the DNA TGTGCCAGCAGCGCCCGCCTAGCGGGAGGGGCCGGTGAGCAGTTCTTC. This chain joins TRBV7-2 and TRBJ2-1, with 12 bases that match TRBD2. The CDR3 contains 16 residues. The ends lost 5 bases at V and 9 bases at J; junction bases unmatched: 11. Germline V lookup: CDR1 SGHTA, CDR2 FQGNSA.

There are a few counts of this clone. The chain is built from TRBV7-9 and TRBJ2-3; weak D call: TRBD2 (5 bases). This CDR3 has 15 amino acids. V lost 5 bases to trimming and J lost 1 base, with 13 bases between them. CDR1 and CDR2 (germline): SEHNR, FQNEAQ (reference sequence). CDR3 protein: CASSTALGGTDTQYF. As DNA, the CDR3 is TGTGCCAGCAGCACCGCCCTCGGGGGCACAGATACGCAGTATTTT.

This clone was counted only a few times. This chain joins TRBV7-7 and TRBJ2-5; TRBD1 aligns across 9 bases. This CDR3 has 15 amino acids. CDR1 and CDR2 (germline): SSHAT, FNYEAQ (reference sequence). Trimming took 5 bases from V and 7 from J; bases not matched to a gene: 11. The CDR3 DNA follows: TGTGCCAGCAGCCAAGCAACAGGGGGCCGGGGGACCCAGTACTTC. Its protein is CASSQATGGRGTQYF.

This clone was detected only a few times. The rearrangement uses TRBV11-1 and TRBJ2-1; the D is unclear. Per the germline V gene, CDR1 is SGHAT and CDR2 is FQDESV (reference sequence). Trimming took 5 bases from V and 1 from J, leaving 12 bases between them. The CDR3 covers 15 residues. The CDR3 DNA is TGTGCCAGCAGCCTGCTATGGGGTTCCTACAATGAGCAGTTCTTC. This codes for CASSLLWGSYNEQFF.

This clone was observed a handful of times. The chain links TRBV6-1 to TRBJ2-2, with 7 nucleotides matching TRBD1. This CDR3 is 13 amino acids long. Looked up from germline, CDR1 is MNHNS and CDR2 is SASEGT. V shed 6 bases and J 5 bases; nucleotides not matched to a gene: 3. For the CDR3, the DNA is TGTGCCAGCAGCGAGACAGGGACCGGGGAGCTGTTTTTT. Translated: CASSETGTGELFF.

On this clone itself: This CDR3 is also generated by other DNA sequences in the sample. The chain links TRBV29-1 to TRBJ1-1; perhaps TRBD1 as D (5 bases). Germline assignment: CDR1 SQVTM and CDR2 ANQGSEA. V was shortened by 5 bases and J by 2 bases, with 9 bases between the two germline ends. The CDR3 loop spans 12 amino acids. In DNA, the CDR3 is TGCAGCGTTCGGCAGGGAAACACTGAAGCTTTCTTT. The encoded protein is CSVRQGNTEAFF.

This clone came up a few times. The rearrangement joins TRBV5-5 to TRBJ2-3; 13 bases are a match to TRBD2. CDR3 length: 17 amino acids. V lost 4 bases, J lost 1 base, and 6 bases stayed unmatched. The germline CDR1 and CDR2 sequences are SGHKS and YYEKEE (reference sequence). CDR3 region: CASSGLAGVGGTDTQYF. The DNA for the CDR3 is TGTGCCAGCAGCGGACTAGCGGGAGTTGGCGGCACAGATACGCAGTATTTT. The whole variable domain, filled in from reference TRBV5-5 and TRBJ2-3, reads DAGVTQSPTHLIKTRGQQVTLRCSPISGHKSVSWYQQVLGQGPQFIFQYYEKEERGRGNFPDRFSARQFPNYSSELNVNALLLGDSALYLCASSGLAGVGGTDTQYFGPGTRLTVL.

This clone has only a few counts. V is TRBV5-1 and J is TRBJ2-2, with TRBD2 matching over 8 bases. Germline values: CDR1 SGHRS, CDR2 YFSETQ. The V and J ends lost 1 base and 7 bases, in that order; junction bases with no gene match: 6. CDR3 size: 15 residues. CDR3 in amino acids: CASSLLSGNSGELFF. In DNA form, the CDR3 reads TGCGCCAGCAGCTTGCTTAGCGGGAATAGCGGGGAGCTGTTTTTT.

This clone turned up a few times. The chain carries TRBV28 and TRBJ2-1; TRBD1 matches at 9 bases. The CDR3 is made up of 15 amino acids. The germline CDR1 and CDR2 sequences are MDHEN and SYDVKM. Trimming removed 5 bases from V and 3 bases from J; junction bases left unmatched: 5. The CDR3 DNA reads as TGTGCCAGCAGTCCAACGGGACAGGGCTACAATGAGCAGTTCTTC. Amino acids: CASSPTGQGYNEQFF.